This is a list of T cell receptor beta chains from one sample in a study of T cell changes during pregnancy in multiple sclerosis. Profiling relied on immunoSEQ multiplex PCR, and the TCRdb table lists in-frame clones only, not all of them. Of tens of thousands of clones listed, around 92% are singletons. Sequenced material: CD4+ T cells from peripheral blood mononuclear cells, taken in the second trimester of pregnancy. Receptor source: a female donor in good health, enrolled as a control in a pregnancy study. The CDR3 runs from the conserved cysteine through the conserved F or W. D genes are given only for firm matches. Only part of the rows carry a size: once, few, many, or a class if the clone is expanded.

v_call: TRBV5-4
d_call: TRBD2
j_call: TRBJ2-1
clone_size: -
cdr3_length: 15
cdr3_nt: TGTGCCAGCAGTTGGGGGGGACTAGCCAACAATGAGCAGTTCTTC
cdr3_aa: CASSWGGLANNEQFF

v_call: TRBV5-1
d_call: -
j_call: TRBJ1-4
clone_size: -
cdr3_length: 15
cdr3_nt: TGCGCCAGCAGCTTGAGGGCAGGGCCTAATGAAAAACTGTTTTTT
cdr3_aa: CASSLRAGPNEKLFF

v_call: TRBV15
d_call: -
j_call: TRBJ2-2
clone_size: -
cdr3_length: 15
cdr3_nt: TGTGCCACCAGCAGAGGGCACCGAAACACCGGGGAGCTGTTTTTT
cdr3_aa: CATSRGHRNTGELFF

v_call: TRBV4-2
d_call: TRBD1
j_call: TRBJ2-7
clone_size: -
cdr3_length: 16
cdr3_nt: TGTGCCAGCAGCCAAGGCTTGGGACAGGGGACCTACGAGCAGTACTTC
cdr3_aa: CASSQGLGQGTYEQYF

v_call: TRBV6-5
d_call: TRBD2
j_call: TRBJ2-3
clone_size: once
cdr3_length: 15
cdr3_nt: TGTGCCAGCAGTTTAGCGGGAGCCCACACAGATACGCAGTATTTT
cdr3_aa: CASSLAGAHTDTQYF

v_call: TRBV4-2
d_call: -
j_call: TRBJ1-1
clone_size: -
cdr3_length: 15
cdr3_nt: TGTGCCAGCAGCCAGGCTCTGGACAGACACACTGAAGCTTTCTTT
cdr3_aa: CASSQALDRHTEAFF

v_call: TRBV30
d_call: -
j_call: TRBJ2-7
clone_size: -
cdr3_length: 14
cdr3_nt: TGTGCCTGGAGTTCGCAGGGGTATCGCTACGAGCAGTACTTC
cdr3_aa: CAWSSQGYRYEQYF

v_call: TRBV27
d_call: TRBD2
j_call: TRBJ2-6
clone_size: -
cdr3_length: 16
cdr3_nt: TGTGCCAGCAGTTTCGGGAGGGGTTTTGGGGCCAACGTCCTGACTTTC
cdr3_aa: CASSFGRGFGANVLTF

v_call: TRBV5-6
d_call: -
j_call: TRBJ2-7
clone_size: -
cdr3_length: 13
cdr3_nt: TGTGCCAGCAGCTTGGCTGTTACCTACGAGCAGTACTTC
cdr3_aa: CASSLAVTYEQYF

v_call: TRBV28
d_call: -
j_call: TRBJ1-1
clone_size: -
cdr3_length: 16
cdr3_nt: TGTGCCAGCAGATCGACAGCCGTTTGGTCGAACACTGAAGCTTTCTTT
cdr3_aa: CASRSTAVWSNTEAFF

v_call: TRBV4-3
d_call: -
j_call: TRBJ2-7
clone_size: -
cdr3_length: 16
cdr3_nt: TGCGCCAGCAGCCAAGATCCGGGAGACGCTACCTACGAGCAGTACTTC
cdr3_aa: CASSQDPGDATYEQYF

v_call: TRBV6-5
d_call: -
j_call: TRBJ2-7
clone_size: -
cdr3_length: 15
cdr3_nt: TGTGCCAGCAGTTACGTCGCTGGGGCACGCTACGAGCAGTACTTC
cdr3_aa: CASSYVAGARYEQYF

v_call: TRBV28
d_call: TRBD2
j_call: TRBJ2-7
clone_size: -
cdr3_length: 13
cdr3_nt: TGTGCCAGCAGACCGGGAGGCTCCTACGAGCAGTACTTC
cdr3_aa: CASRPGGSYEQYF

v_call: TRBV19
d_call: -
j_call: TRBJ2-6
clone_size: -
cdr3_length: 15
cdr3_nt: TGTGCCAGTGTGCCCAGGGGCTCTGGGGCCAACGTCCTGACTTTC
cdr3_aa: CASVPRGSGANVLTF

v_call: TRBV25-1
d_call: -
j_call: TRBJ2-5
clone_size: -
cdr3_length: 11
cdr3_nt: TGTGCCAGCAGTGAAGGCGAGACCCAGTACTTC
cdr3_aa: CASSEGETQYF

v_call: TRBV2
d_call: TRBD2
j_call: TRBJ2-5
clone_size: -
cdr3_length: 15
cdr3_nt: TGTGCCACCTCTGGACTAGCGGTGTACCAAGAGACCCAGTACTTC
cdr3_aa: CATSGLAVYQETQYF

v_call: TRBV25-1
d_call: -
j_call: TRBJ2-7
clone_size: -
cdr3_length: 14
cdr3_nt: TGTGCCAGCAGTGAAATAGTTTACCCCTACGAGCAGTACTTC
cdr3_aa: CASSEIVYPYEQYF

v_call: TRBV6-1
d_call: -
j_call: TRBJ2-1
clone_size: -
cdr3_length: 13
cdr3_nt: TGTGCCAGCAGGCCTAACGGCTACAATGAGCAGTTCTTC
cdr3_aa: CASRPNGYNEQFF

v_call: TRBV19
d_call: -
j_call: TRBJ2-7
clone_size: -
cdr3_length: 16
cdr3_nt: TGTGCCAGTAGTTCCCACAGGGAAAGGAACCCCTACGAGCAGTACTTC
cdr3_aa: CASSSHRERNPYEQYF

v_call: TRBV6-6
d_call: TRBD1
j_call: TRBJ1-2
clone_size: -
cdr3_length: 13
cdr3_nt: TGTGCCAGCAGTTACCAGGGGGCTGGTGGCTACACCTTC
cdr3_aa: CASSYQGAGGYTF

v_call: TRBV28
d_call: TRBD2
j_call: TRBJ2-7
clone_size: -
cdr3_length: 16
cdr3_nt: TGTGCCAGCAGTTCCTATCGGCTAGCGGCCTCCTACGAGCAGTACTTC
cdr3_aa: CASSSYRLAASYEQYF

v_call: TRBV27
d_call: -
j_call: TRBJ2-7
clone_size: -
cdr3_length: 15
cdr3_nt: TGTGCCAGCAGTCCCAAGCGGCGGGGCTCCTACGAGCAGTACTTC
cdr3_aa: CASSPKRRGSYEQYF

v_call: TRBV15
d_call: TRBD1
j_call: TRBJ1-1
clone_size: -
cdr3_length: 14
cdr3_nt: TGTGCCACCAGCAGGGACAGGATGAACACTGAAGCTTTCTTT
cdr3_aa: CATSRDRMNTEAFF